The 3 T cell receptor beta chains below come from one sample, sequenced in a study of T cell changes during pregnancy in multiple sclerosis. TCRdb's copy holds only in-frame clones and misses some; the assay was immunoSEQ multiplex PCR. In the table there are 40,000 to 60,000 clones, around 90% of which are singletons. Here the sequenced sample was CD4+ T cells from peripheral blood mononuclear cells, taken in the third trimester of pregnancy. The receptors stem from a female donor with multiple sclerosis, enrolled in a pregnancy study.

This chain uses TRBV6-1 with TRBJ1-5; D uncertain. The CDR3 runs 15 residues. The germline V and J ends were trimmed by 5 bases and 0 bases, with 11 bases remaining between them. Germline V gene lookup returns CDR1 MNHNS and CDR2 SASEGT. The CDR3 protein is CASSFQILSNQPQHF. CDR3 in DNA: TGTGCCAGCAGTTTTCAGATTCTTAGCAATCAGCCCCAGCATTTT.

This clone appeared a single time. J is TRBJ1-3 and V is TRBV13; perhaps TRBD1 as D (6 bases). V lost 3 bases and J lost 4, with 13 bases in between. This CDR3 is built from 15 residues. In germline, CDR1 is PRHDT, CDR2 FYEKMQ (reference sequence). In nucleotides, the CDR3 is TGTGCCAGCAGCTTCACAGGGATTGACGGAAACACCATATATTTT. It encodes CASSFTGIDGNTIYF.

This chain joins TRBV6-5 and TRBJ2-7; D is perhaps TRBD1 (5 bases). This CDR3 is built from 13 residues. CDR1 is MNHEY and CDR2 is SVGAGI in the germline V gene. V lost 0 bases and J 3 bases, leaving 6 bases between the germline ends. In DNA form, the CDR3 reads TGTGCCAGCAGTTACTCCAGGGTCTACGAGCAGTACTTC. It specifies CASSYSRVYEQYF.